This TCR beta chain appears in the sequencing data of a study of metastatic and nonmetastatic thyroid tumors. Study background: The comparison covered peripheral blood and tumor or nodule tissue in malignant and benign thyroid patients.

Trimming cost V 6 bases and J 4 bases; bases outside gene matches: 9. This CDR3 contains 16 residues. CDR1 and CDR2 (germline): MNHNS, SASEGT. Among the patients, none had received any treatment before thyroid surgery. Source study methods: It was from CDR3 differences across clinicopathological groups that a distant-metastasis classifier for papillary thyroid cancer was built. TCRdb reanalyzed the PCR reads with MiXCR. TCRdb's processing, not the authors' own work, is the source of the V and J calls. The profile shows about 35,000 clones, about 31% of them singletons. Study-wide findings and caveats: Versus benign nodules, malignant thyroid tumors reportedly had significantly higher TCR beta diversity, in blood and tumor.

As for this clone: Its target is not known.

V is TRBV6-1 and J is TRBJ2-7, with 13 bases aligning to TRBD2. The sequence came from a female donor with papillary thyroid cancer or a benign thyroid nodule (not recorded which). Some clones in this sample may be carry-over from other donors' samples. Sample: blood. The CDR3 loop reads CASSSGLAGSLYEQYF. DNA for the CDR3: TGTGCCAGCAGCTCGGGACTAGCGGGAAGCCTTTACGAGCAGTACTTC.